What follows are 13 T cell receptor beta chains derived from one specimen sequenced in a study of blood T cells in healthy people across ages. Using a J-beta primer mix together with a sample-barcoded 5' primer, a second PCR was run for about 6 to 12 cycles. TCRdb reprocessed the 5' RACE reads via MiXCR and lists one record per CDR3 protein. The repertoire holds about 1.4 million distinct CDR3 sequences, with approximately 63% as singletons. Sequenced input: blood. The source of these receptors is a man younger than 30 in good health.

The chain joins TRBV10-3 to TRBJ1-5, with D hard to call. Per the germline V gene, CDR1 is ENHRY and CDR2 is SYGVKD. CDR3 length: 15 residues. V shed 2 bases and J shed 1 base, with 9 bases lying between them. The CDR3 DNA is TGTGCCATCAGTGAGCCCGCAGGAAGCAATCAGCCCCAGCATTTT. This sequence encodes CAISEPAGSNQPQHF.

The V call is TRBV12-3 or TRBV12-4, the J call TRBJ2-3; D is unclear. The germline V and J ends were trimmed by 6 bases and 0 bases, with 10 bases remaining between them. CDR3 length: 14 residues. CDR3 loop: CASREHSSTDTQYF. In nucleotides, the CDR3 is TGTGCCAGCAGGGAACATTCTAGCACAGATACGCAGTATTTT.

This clonotype was seen once. The CDR3 protein is CASSLAGAGTDSPLHF. The CDR3 DNA reads TGTGCCAGCAGCTTAGCGGGGGCGGGAACGGATTCACCCCTCCACTTT. The chain couples TRBV7-2 to TRBJ1-6; weak D call: TRBD1 (6 bases). Germline V lookup: CDR1 SGHTA, CDR2 FQGNSA. Trimming removed 0 bases at V and 8 bases at J, with 14 bases between. CDR3 size: 16 residues.

The rearrangement joins TRBV18 to TRBJ2-7; the match to TRBD2 covers 9 bases. Germline loops: CDR1 KGHSH, CDR2 LQKENI. This CDR3 spans 14 amino acids. Losses at the gene ends were 4 bases for V and 4 bases for J; bases not matched to a gene: 5. In nucleotides, the CDR3 is TGTGCCAGCTCACAAGCGGGAGGAGTGTACGAGCAGTACTTC. It is translated as CASSQAGGVYEQYF.

The chain carries TRBV12-3 or TRBV12-4 and TRBJ2-7; D gene uncertain. Trimming took 1 base from V and 0 from J, leaving 7 bases between them. The CDR3 runs to 14 residues. CDR3 DNA sequence: TGTGCCAGCAGTTTAGGAGTAGCCTCCTACGAGCAGTACTTC. Translating gives CASSLGVASYEQYF.

This chain links TRBV9 with TRBJ2-7, with D possibly TRBD2 on 8 matching bases. The CDR3 loop spans 17 amino acids. Germline values: CDR1 SGDLS, CDR2 YYNGEE. V shed 4 bases and J shed 0 bases, with 20 bases lying between them. In nucleotides, the CDR3 is TGTGCCAGCAGCCCCCAGCCGGGAGGGGGCTACTCCTACGAGCAGTACTTC. It is translated as CASSPQPGGGYSYEQYF.

The genes are TRBV14 and TRBJ1-3; D is perhaps TRBD1 (5 bases). V shed 4 bases and J shed 0 bases, with 16 bases lying between them. The CDR3 spans 17 residues. CDR1 and CDR2 from the germline V gene are SGHDN and FVKESK. CDR3 protein: CASSRLSGRRSGNTIYF. In DNA, the CDR3 is TGTGCCAGCAGCCGACTTTCAGGGCGCCGCTCTGGAAACACCATATATTTT.

CDR3 coding DNA: TGCGCCAGCAGCTGGGACAGATCGCAATCGGTGCGGACCCAGTACTTC. Protein: CASSWDRSQSVRTQYF. The chain is built from TRBV5-1 and TRBJ2-5, with 7 bases that match TRBD1. V lost 3 bases to trimming and J lost 7 bases; unmatched junction nucleotides: 15. The CDR3 is 16 residues long. CDR1 is SGHRS and CDR2 is YFSETQ in the germline V gene.

In regard to this clonotype: Since a much larger clone is just one base distant, this may be a read error. J is TRBJ1-1 and V is TRBV6-5, with D perhaps matching TRBD1 (5 bases). The CDR3 consists of 12 residues. From germline, CDR1 is MNHEY and CDR2 SVGAGI. CDR3 amino acids: CAGSYSGQKAFF. CDR3 nucleotide sequence: TGTGCCGGCAGTTACTCCGGACAAAAAGCTTTCTTT.

The genes are TRBV20-1 and TRBJ2-3; 12 bases agree with TRBD2. Per the germline V gene, CDR1 is DFQATT and CDR2 is SNEGSKA (reference sequence). V dropped 2 bases and J dropped 4; count of bases not matched to a gene: 7. The CDR3 length is 16 residues. CDR3 residues: CSARSASGGEADTQYF. For the CDR3, the DNA is TGCAGTGCTAGAAGCGCTAGCGGGGGGGAAGCAGATACGCAGTATTTT.

The chain uses TRBV25-1 and TRBJ2-7, with 7 bases identical to TRBD2. This CDR3 is built from 14 residues. Per the germline V gene, CDR1 is MGHDK and CDR2 is SYGVNS. The junction had 8 bases not matched to a gene; V was cut back by 2 bases and J by 7 bases. As DNA, the CDR3 is TGTGCCAGCAGTGAAGCGGGAGTTTTTAATGAGCAGTACTTC. Amino acid sequence: CASSEAGVFNEQYF.

The chain employs TRBV19 and TRBJ2-4; perhaps TRBD1 as D (5 bases). Trimming removed 3 bases at V and 2 bases at J, with 23 bases between. This CDR3 has 19 amino acids. Germline assignment: CDR1 LNHDA and CDR2 SQIVND (reference sequence). The CDR3 protein is CASSMNSLLRAGTKNIQYF. CDR3 sequence (DNA): TGTGCCAGTAGTATGAACTCCCTCTTAAGGGCAGGGACCAAAAACATTCAGTACTTC.

A word on this clonotype: Here the CDR3 omits its conserved ending phenylalanine or tryptophan, so a read error is the likely source. CDR3: CASSTGLDDEQFL. The CDR3 nucleotides read TGTGCCAGCAGTACGGGGCTAGATGATGAGCAGTTCTTA. The chain carries TRBV7-8 and TRBJ2-1; D might be TRBD1 or TRBD2, each matching 5 bases. Trimming removed 6 bases from V and 8 bases from J, with 14 bases in between. Germline lookup yields CDR1 SGHVS and CDR2 FQNEAQ. This CDR3 contains 13 residues.